This TCR beta chain comes out of a study of vaccination and CD4 T cells after COVID-19 (dated by TCRdb to the early 2020s). About the investigation overall: The convalescent cohort included six males and four females, with two Hispanic individuals, seven Caucasians, two Asians and one multiracial person. Two doses of either the Pfizer-BioNTech BNT162b2 vaccine (n=8) or the Moderna mRNA-1273 vaccine (n=2) were administered to participants. Post-COVID blood samples were collected from convalescent patients a median of around 100 days after diagnosis, with a range of roughly 30 to 170 days. Post-vaccine blood samples were collected a median of approximately eleven weeks after the second vaccine dose, ranging from roughly 13 to 250 days. Culture stimuli were overlapping spike peptide pools from SARS-CoV-2 and from the common cold coronaviruses HCoV-NL63, HCoV-OC43 and HCoV-229E. Control cultures used a CEFX viral epitope pool as positive control, an HIV-1 Nef peptide pool as negative control, or no peptide. The spike-specific CD4+ TCR repertoire was compared before and after mRNA vaccination in nine to ten COVID-19 convalescent patients and several infection-naive healthy vaccine recipients. Findings and caveats that apply to the study as a whole: The median count of SARS-CoV-2-reactive clonotypes went up from about 23 after infection to 30 to 40 after vaccination, although the change was not significant. Among the post-vaccine SARS-CoV-2-reactive clones in convalescent patients, a median 86.3% showed up only after vaccination, which suggests vaccine-specific priming. The study included relatively few convalescent patients and did not analyze early timepoints after natural infection. In convalescent patients, nearly all vaccine-specific clones (304 of 307) were found to be mono-reactive for SARS-CoV-2 spike rather than cross-reactive with common cold coronaviruses.

Interpreted using the paper, the treatment or condition label stands for: approximately nine-day PBMC culture with coronavirus spike peptide pools or control peptides (ViraFEST assay). To expand antigen-specific T cells with peptide pools and then pick out the expanded clonotypes through TCR sequencing, the study relied on the ViraFEST assay. Healthy vaccine recipients had no prior SARS-CoV-2 infection, confirmed by negative nucleocapsid antibody tests before and after vaccination. Each well held about 2 million PBMCs cultured in IMDM containing roughly 5% human AB serum and 10 IU/ml IL-2, with 9 to 10 ug/ml peptide pools added. Half of the culture medium was replaced with fresh IL-2-containing medium on days 3 and 7. Once the cells had been in culture for 10 days, the EasySep CD4+ T cell isolation kit was used to isolate CD4+ T cells by negative selection. Ficoll-Paque Plus gradient centrifugation was used to isolate PBMCs from whole blood, and the isolated PBMCs were then either used fresh or cryopreserved at -140C. Triplicate wells were generally used for each culture condition.

Reading from cysteine to phenylalanine, the CDR3 counts 15 amino acids. Kept here is only the CDR3 DNA, which spans 45 bases and is read in frame from base 1. V sheds 2 bases and J sheds 11 bases, leaving 22 bases between their ends. The germline V gene (reference sequence) supplies CDR1 SGHNT and CDR2 YYREEE. Libraries were built with PCR. DNA from cultured CD4+ T cells was subjected to TCR sequencing with the Oncomine TCR Beta short-read assay at the Johns Hopkins FTIC core. Genomic DNA was extracted from the cultured CD4+ T cells with the QIAamp micro DNA kit. Oncomine TCR Beta libraries from cultured CD4+ T cells were pooled with unique dual indexes and sequenced on an Illumina iSeq 100. The authors processed their data as follows. Non-productive sequences were removed, and CDR3s that did not start with C, did not end with F or W, or were shorter than 7 amino acids were discarded. The MANAFEST web application identified antigen-specific clonotypes by comparing peptide-stimulated wells against reference wells and other culture wells. For a clone to be called positive, the clone needed an FDR below 0.05, an odds ratio above 5, and a productive frequency above 0.1% in at least two of three replicate wells. Clonotypes that were significantly expanded in both SARS-CoV-2 spike wells and at least one common cold coronavirus spike condition were defined as cross-reactive. Similarity between CDR3 sequences was evaluated in R version 3.6.1 using Levenshtein distances (stringdist) and unrooted phylogenetic trees (ape). TCRdb reprocessed the public reads (quality trimming at Q25 with fastp, clone calling with MiXCR) and kept in-frame beta chains. Rows with a matching CDR3 protein are joined into one entry that keeps the most common DNA and genes. The V and J calls and clone size are TCRdb's, not the authors'. The sample table holds approximately 21,000 distinct CDR3 sequences, of which roughly three fifths were seen once. The ten top clones hold about an eighth of the sample.

Note on this clonotype: The target of this receptor is not known. No qualities accompany the bases; no much larger clone lies one base away.

Sequencing used CD4+ T cells from blood, cultured in vitro, obtained after SARS-CoV-2 vaccination. The rearranged segments are TRBV5-4 and TRBJ1-1; 6 matching bases give a weak D call of TRBD1. The source of this sequence is a human donor who received a COVID-19 vaccine. For the CDR3, the sequence is CASSLPKGGTKYAFF. The DNA is TGTGCCAGCAGCTTACCCAAGGGGGGCACTAAGTACGCTTTCTTT.